These 4 T cell receptor beta chains came from one sample sequenced in a study of blood T cells in healthy people across ages. A second PCR of 7 to 11 cycles used a sample-barcoded 5' primer and a J-beta primer mix. TCRdb ran MiXCR on the 5' RACE reads and lists one entry per CDR3 protein. Altogether about 760,000 distinct CDR3 sequences are present, approximately 60% being singletons, with the ten largest covering around a quarter. Sequencing was performed on blood. The receptors here all came from a middle-aged man in good health.

The chain uses TRBV10-2 and TRBJ1-4, with D perhaps matching TRBD1 (6 bases). V was pared by 4 bases and J by 14 bases, with 14 bases between. The CDR3 runs to 12 residues. The germline gives CDR1 WSHSY, CDR2 SAAADI. CDR3 nucleotide sequence: TGCGCCAGCAGTGCAACGGGGGCAGGTCTGTTTTTT. Protein product: CASSATGAGLFF.

The chain is built from TRBV9 and TRBJ1-5, with D possibly TRBD1 on 5 matching bases. Per the germline V gene, CDR1 is SGDLS and CDR2 is YYNGEE. Trimming took off 0 bases at V and 2 bases at J, with 21 bases between the two ends. The CDR3 has 19 amino acids. CDR3 sequence: CASSVAPGRSYSGNQPQHF. In nucleotides, the CDR3 is TGTGCCAGCAGCGTAGCCCCAGGGAGGTCGTACAGTGGCAATCAGCCCCAGCATTTT. Combining the CDR3 with reference TRBV9 and TRBJ1-5 gives the whole variable domain DSGVTQTPKHLITATGQRVTLRCSPRSGDLSVYWYQQSLDQGLQFLIQYYNGEERAKGNILERFSAQQFPDLHSELNLSSLELGDSALYFCASSVAPGRSYSGNQPQHFGDGTRLSIL.

The V gene is TRBV4-2, the J gene TRBJ2-7, with D possibly being TRBD1 or TRBD2 (5 bases each). This CDR3 comprises 16 residues. The germline V gene has CDR1 LGHNA and CDR2 YNFKEQ. V lost 2 bases and J 2 bases, leaving 16 bases between the germline ends. This chain's CDR3 is CASSQTRDLVTYEQYF. As DNA, the CDR3 is TGTGCCAGCAGCCAAACCCGGGACCTAGTTACCTACGAGCAGTACTTC.

In this sample, this clonotype turned up a few times. The chain couples TRBV10-3 to TRBJ1-1; D gene ambiguous. In germline, CDR1 is ENHRY, CDR2 SYGVKD. The CDR3 is 12 residues long. V was cut by 11 bases and J by 7 bases, with 17 bases left in between. CDR3 amino acids: CAARGSSYEAFF. In nucleotides, the CDR3 is TGTGCCGCGCGCGGGAGCTCCTATGAAGCTTTCTTT.